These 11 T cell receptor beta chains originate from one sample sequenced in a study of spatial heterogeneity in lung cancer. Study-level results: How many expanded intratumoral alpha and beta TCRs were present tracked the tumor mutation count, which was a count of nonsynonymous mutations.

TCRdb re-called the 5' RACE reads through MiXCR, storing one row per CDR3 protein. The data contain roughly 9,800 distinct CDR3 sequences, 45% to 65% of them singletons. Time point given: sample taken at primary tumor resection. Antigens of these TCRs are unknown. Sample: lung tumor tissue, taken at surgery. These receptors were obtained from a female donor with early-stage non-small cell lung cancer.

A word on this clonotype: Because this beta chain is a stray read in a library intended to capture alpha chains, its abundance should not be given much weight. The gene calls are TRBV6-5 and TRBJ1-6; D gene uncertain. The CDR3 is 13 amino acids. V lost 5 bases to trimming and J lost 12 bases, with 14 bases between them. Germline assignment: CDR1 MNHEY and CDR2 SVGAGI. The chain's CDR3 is CASSISLPGPLHF. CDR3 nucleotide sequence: TGTGCCAGCAGTATAAGCCTCCCCGGACCCCTCCACTTT.

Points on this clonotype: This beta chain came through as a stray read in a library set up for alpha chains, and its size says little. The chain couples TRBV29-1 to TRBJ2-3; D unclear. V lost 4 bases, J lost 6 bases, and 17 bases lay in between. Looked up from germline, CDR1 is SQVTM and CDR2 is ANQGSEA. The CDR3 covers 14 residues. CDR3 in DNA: TGCAGCGTTGTGGTTAGGGCCAAAGGGGATACGCAGTATTTT. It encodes CSVVVRAKGDTQYF.

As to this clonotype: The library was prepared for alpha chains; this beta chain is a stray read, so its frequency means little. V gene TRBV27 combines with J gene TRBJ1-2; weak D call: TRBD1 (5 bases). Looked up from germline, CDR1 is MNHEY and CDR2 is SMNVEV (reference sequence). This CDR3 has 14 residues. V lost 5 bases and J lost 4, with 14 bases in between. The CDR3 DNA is TGTGCCAGCAGTCGTTACGACGGGGGCTATGGCTACACCTTC. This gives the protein CASSRYDGGYGYTF.

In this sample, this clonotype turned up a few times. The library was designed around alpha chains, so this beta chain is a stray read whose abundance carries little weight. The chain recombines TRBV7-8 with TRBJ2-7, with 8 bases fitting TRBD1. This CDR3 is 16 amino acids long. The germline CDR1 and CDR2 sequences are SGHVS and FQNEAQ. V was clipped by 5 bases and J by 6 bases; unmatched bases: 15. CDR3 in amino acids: CASSTGPGTGLVEQYF. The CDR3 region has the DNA TGTGCCAGCAGCACCGGCCCGGGGACAGGACTCGTCGAGCAGTACTTC.

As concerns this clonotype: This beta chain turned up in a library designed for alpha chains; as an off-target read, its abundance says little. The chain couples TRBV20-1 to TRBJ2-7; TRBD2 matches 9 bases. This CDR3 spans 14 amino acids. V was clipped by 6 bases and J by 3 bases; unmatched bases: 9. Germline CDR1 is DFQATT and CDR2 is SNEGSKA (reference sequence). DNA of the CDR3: TGCAGTGCCGCGGGAGGGGCCCCATACTACGAGCAGTACTTC. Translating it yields CSAAGGAPYYEQYF.

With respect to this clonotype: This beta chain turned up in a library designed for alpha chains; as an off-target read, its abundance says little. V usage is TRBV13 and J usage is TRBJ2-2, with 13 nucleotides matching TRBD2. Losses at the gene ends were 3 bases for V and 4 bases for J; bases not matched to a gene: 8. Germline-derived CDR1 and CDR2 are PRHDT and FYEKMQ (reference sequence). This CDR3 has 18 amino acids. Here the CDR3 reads CASSFRLAGGLFTGELFF. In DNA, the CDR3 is TGTGCCAGCAGCTTCCGACTAGCGGGGGGCCTATTCACCGGGGAGCTGTTTTTT.

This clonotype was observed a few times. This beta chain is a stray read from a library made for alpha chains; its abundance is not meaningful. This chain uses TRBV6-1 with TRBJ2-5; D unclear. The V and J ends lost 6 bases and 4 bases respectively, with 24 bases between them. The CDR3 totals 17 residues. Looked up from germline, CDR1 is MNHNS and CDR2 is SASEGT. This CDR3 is CASSPNPRPHQGETQYF. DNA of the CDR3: TGTGCCAGCAGCCCAAACCCTAGACCCCACCAAGGAGAGACCCAGTACTTC.

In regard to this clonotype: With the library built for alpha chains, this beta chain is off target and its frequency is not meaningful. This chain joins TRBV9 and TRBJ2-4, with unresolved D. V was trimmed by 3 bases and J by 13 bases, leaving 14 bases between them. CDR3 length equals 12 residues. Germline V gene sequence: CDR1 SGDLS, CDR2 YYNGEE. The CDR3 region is CASSGAPRVQYF. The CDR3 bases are TGTGCCAGCAGCGGAGCCCCCCGCGTCCAGTACTTC.

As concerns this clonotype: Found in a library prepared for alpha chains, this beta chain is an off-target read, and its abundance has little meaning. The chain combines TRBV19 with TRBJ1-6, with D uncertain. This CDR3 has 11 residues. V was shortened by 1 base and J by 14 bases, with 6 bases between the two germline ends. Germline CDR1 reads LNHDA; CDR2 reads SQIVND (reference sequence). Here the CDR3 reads CASSIGNTLHF. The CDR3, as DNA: TGTGCCAGTAGTATAGGTAACACCCTCCACTTT.

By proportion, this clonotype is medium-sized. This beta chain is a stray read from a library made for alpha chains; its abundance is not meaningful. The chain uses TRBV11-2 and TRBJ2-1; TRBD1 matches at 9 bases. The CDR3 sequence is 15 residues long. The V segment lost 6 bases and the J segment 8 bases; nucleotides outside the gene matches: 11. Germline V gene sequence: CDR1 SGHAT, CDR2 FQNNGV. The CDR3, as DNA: TGTGCCAGCAGTTCCTTAACGCACAGGGGGCATGAGCAGTTCTTC. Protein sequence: CASSSLTHRGHEQFF.

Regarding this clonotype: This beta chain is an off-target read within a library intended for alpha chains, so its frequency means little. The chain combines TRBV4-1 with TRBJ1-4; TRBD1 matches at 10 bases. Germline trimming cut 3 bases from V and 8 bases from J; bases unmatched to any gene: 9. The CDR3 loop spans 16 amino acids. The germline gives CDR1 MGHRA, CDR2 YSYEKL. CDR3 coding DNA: TGCGCCAGCAGCCAGACCTGGGACAGGGGAAGAGAAAAACTGTTTTTT. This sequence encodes CASSQTWDRGREKLFF.